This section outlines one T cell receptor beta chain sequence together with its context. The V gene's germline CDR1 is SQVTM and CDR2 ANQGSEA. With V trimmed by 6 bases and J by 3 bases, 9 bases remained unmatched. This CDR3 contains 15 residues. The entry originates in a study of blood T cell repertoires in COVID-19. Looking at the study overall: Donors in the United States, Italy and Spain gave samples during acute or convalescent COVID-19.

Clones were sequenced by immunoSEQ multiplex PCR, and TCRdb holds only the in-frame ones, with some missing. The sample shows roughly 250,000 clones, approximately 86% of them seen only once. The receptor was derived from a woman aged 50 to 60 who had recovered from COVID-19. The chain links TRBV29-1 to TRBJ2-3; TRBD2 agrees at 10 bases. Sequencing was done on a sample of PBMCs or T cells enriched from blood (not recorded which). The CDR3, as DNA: TGCAGCGTCCTCGGGCTAGCGGGAGTAACAGATACGCAGTATTTT. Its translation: CSVLGLAGVTDTQYF.